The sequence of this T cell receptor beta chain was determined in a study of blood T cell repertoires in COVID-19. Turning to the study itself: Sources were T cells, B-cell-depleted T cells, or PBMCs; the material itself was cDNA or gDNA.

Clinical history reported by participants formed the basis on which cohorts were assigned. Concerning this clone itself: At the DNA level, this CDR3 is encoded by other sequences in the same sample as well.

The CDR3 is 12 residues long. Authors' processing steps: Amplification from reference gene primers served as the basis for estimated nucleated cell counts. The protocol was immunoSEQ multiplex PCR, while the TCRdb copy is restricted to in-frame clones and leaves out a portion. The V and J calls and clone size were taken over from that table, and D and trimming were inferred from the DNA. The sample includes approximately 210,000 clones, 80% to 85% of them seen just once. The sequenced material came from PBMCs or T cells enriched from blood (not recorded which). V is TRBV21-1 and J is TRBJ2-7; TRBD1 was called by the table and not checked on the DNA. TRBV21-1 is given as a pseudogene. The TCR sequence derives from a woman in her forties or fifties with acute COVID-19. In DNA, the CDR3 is TGTGCCAGCAGCAAAGAAAGGGGCGAGCAGTACTTC. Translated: CASSKERGEQYF.